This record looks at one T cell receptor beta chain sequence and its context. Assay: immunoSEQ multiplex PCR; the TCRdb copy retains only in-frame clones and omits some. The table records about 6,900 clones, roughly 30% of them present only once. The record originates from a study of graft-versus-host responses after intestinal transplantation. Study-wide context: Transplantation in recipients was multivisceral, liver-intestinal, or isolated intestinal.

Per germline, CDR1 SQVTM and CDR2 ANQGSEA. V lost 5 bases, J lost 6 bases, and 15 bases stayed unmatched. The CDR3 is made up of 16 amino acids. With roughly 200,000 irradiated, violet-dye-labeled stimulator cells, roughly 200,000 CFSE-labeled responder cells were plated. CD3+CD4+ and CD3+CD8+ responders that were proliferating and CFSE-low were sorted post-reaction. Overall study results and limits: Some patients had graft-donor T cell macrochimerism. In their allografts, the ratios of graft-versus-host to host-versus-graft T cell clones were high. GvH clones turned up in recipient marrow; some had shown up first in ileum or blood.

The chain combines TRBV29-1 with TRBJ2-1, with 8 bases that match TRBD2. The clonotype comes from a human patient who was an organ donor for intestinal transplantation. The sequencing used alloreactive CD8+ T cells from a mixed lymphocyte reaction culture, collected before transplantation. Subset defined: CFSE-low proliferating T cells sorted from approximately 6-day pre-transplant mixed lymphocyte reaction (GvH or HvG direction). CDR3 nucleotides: TGCAGCGTTACCGGGGGGGCGGGAAGGGTGAGCAATGAGCAGTTCTTC. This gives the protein CSVTGGAGRVSNEQFF.